One and the same sample provided the 21 T cell receptor beta chains below, sequenced in a study of T-cell reconstitution after alpha-beta-depleted transplantation in children. Using unique molecular identifiers, the investigators prepared the TCRbeta library. MiXCR was run by TCRdb on the PCR reads, yielding one entry per CDR3 protein. The sample includes 700,000 or so distinct CDR3 sequences, under 15% of them seen just once. The input for sequencing was PBMCs, taken before TCRalphabeta/CD19-depleted stem cell transplant. The receptor source for this set is a girl aged 2 to 10 with congenital amegakaryocytic thrombocytopenia, due to receive a stem cell transplant.

The DNA of the CDR3 is TGTGCCAGCAGCCCCCCAGCCTCCAGAGGTTACGAGCAGTACTTC. Amino acids: CASSPPASRGYEQYF. The chain has TRBV7-9 and TRBJ2-7; D gene unclear. Germline assignment: CDR1 SEHNR and CDR2 FQNEAQ (reference sequence). Trimming removed 5 bases from V and 4 bases from J, with 18 bases in between. There are 15 residues in the CDR3.

The chain carries TRBV20-1 and TRBJ2-5; tentative D call: TRBD1 (7 bases). Germline V gene data show CDR1 as DFQATT and CDR2 as SNEGSKA (reference sequence). The length of the CDR3 is 15 residues. V lost 6 bases, J lost 1 base, and 18 bases lay in between. The CDR3 DNA is TGCAGTGCGCGGGGTTATAAGGGGGCCCAAGAGACCCAGTACTTC. Protein product: CSARGYKGAQETQYF.

J is TRBJ1-5 and V is TRBV28; 7 positions agree with TRBD1. CDR1 MDHEN and CDR2 SYDVKM come from the germline V gene. The CDR3 extends over 18 amino acids. J lost 0 bases, V lost 3 bases, and 11 bases had no gene match. The CDR3 DNA follows: TGTGCCAGCAGTTTCAGAAGGGGGCGAGGGAATAGCAATCAGCCCCAGCATTTT. Encoded protein: CASSFRRGRGNSNQPQHF.

At least ten counts were recorded for this clonotype. This chain uses TRBV5-1 with TRBJ2-2, with 7 bases lining up with TRBD2. Germline CDR1 and CDR2: SGHRS and YFSETQ. CDR3 length: 13 residues. Germline trimming cut 4 bases from V and 4 bases from J; bases unmatched to any gene: 1. The CDR3 here is CASSLAATGELFF. The CDR3 bases are TGCGCCAGCAGCCTAGCGGCCACCGGGGAGCTGTTTTTT.

This clonotype was counted ten times or more. The chain carries TRBV20-1 and TRBJ2-3; the match to TRBD2 covers 11 bases. The CDR3 consists of 16 residues. Germline CDR1 and CDR2: DFQATT and SNEGSKA (reference sequence). J was trimmed by 4 bases and V by 2 bases; bases with no gene match: 8. The DNA of the CDR3 is TGCAGTGCTAGAAATTTAGCGGGAGGGGAGGCAGATACGCAGTATTTT. This sequence encodes CSARNLAGGEADTQYF.

The chain has TRBV5-1 and TRBJ2-7; the match to TRBD2 covers 9 bases. Germline CDR1 reads SGHRS; CDR2 reads YFSETQ. After removal of 4 bases from V and 5 bases from J, the junction contained 4 bases not matched to a gene. This CDR3 is built from 13 residues. The CDR3 DNA is TGCGCCAGCAGCCTAAGACTAGCGGACGAGCAGTACTTC. As protein: CASSLRLADEQYF.

This clonotype showed up many times. The chain is built from TRBV7-9 and TRBJ1-1; 8 nucleotides line up with TRBD1. The CDR3 is 10 residues long. V trimming: 8 bases; J trimming: 7 bases; junction bases outside the gene matches: 0. Germline CDR1 SEHNR, CDR2 FQNEAQ (reference sequence). CDR3 sequence: CASGTGEAFF. In DNA form, the CDR3 reads TGTGCCAGCGGGACAGGTGAAGCTTTCTTT.

The genes are TRBV10-3 and TRBJ1-6, with D unresolved. Deletions cut 0 bases from V and 7 bases from J, with 16 bases between. Germline assignment: CDR1 ENHRY and CDR2 SYGVKD. The CDR3 has 17 amino acids. CDR3 in DNA: TGTGCCATCAGTGAGTCGAGAGCAGCAGCACGGAATTCACCCCTCCACTTT. Residues: CAISESRAAARNSPLHF.

This chain joins TRBV20-1 and TRBJ1-2, with 7 bases fitting TRBD1. This CDR3 comprises 15 residues. In germline, CDR1 is DFQATT, CDR2 SNEGSKA (reference sequence). With V trimmed by 0 bases and J by 2 bases, 6 bases remained unmatched. In nucleotides, the CDR3 is TGCAGTGCTAGAGATCCGGGCAGGGGGAACTATGGCTACACCTTC. Translation: CSARDPGRGNYGYTF.

J is TRBJ2-1 and V is TRBV12-3 or TRBV12-4; maybe TRBD2 (5 bases). V was trimmed by 1 base and J by 7 bases, leaving 14 bases between them. This CDR3 is built from 15 residues. The CDR3 nucleotides are TGTGCCAGCAGTTTAGATGTGGGAGTAGGTAATGAGCAGTTCTTC. This codes for CASSLDVGVGNEQFF.

This chain connects TRBV7-2 to TRBJ2-7; 9 nucleotides match TRBD2. The CDR3 has 16 residues. The germline gives CDR1 SGHTA, CDR2 FQGNSA. V trimming: 4 bases; J trimming: 2 bases; junction bases outside the gene matches: 9. The CDR3 nucleotides are TGTGCCAGCAGCTCCCCTCTAGCGGGAAGGGCCTACGAGCAGTACTTC. Its protein is CASSSPLAGRAYEQYF.

This clonotype showed up just a few times. This rearrangement joins TRBV19 to TRBJ2-2, with TRBD2 matching 7 bases. This CDR3 is 14 amino acids long. Germline trimming cut 7 bases from V and 4 bases from J; bases unmatched to any gene: 6. The germline CDR1 and CDR2 sequences are LNHDA and SQIVND (reference sequence). In nucleotides, the CDR3 is TGTGCCAGTAATCAGGGCGGGGGCACCGGGGAGCTGTTTTTT. Translated: CASNQGGGTGELFF.

This clonotype was seen ten or more times. The chain recombines TRBV5-1 with TRBJ2-5, with D possibly called TRBD1 or TRBD2 (5 bases each). The CDR3 has 17 amino acids. The V end lost 4 bases, the J end lost 5 bases, and 24 bases lay between the germline ends. The germline gives CDR1 SGHRS, CDR2 YFSETQ. The CDR3 region is CASSPSFRGISGETQYF. CDR3 DNA sequence: TGCGCCAGCAGCCCCTCCTTTAGGGGTATATCGGGGGAGACCCAGTACTTC.

This clonotype was detected many times. The J gene is TRBJ1-1, the V gene TRBV20-1; D unclear. Trimming stripped 0 bases from V and 0 bases from J, with 5 bases between. The CDR3 has 13 residues. Germline V lookup: CDR1 DFQATT, CDR2 SNEGSKA (reference sequence). As DNA, the CDR3 is TGCAGTGCTAGAGACTGGATGAACACTGAAGCTTTCTTT. Its translation is CSARDWMNTEAFF.

This clonotype was detected ten times or more. This chain links TRBV5-1 with TRBJ2-2; D gene uncertain. Germline V gene lookup returns CDR1 SGHRS and CDR2 YFSETQ. The V end was cut by 0 bases, the J end by 3 bases, with 6 bases between. The CDR3 consists of 14 residues. As DNA, the CDR3 is TGCGCCAGCAGCTTGGAGTCCTACACCGGGGAGCTGTTTTTT. It specifies CASSLESYTGELFF.

V and J are TRBV3-1 and TRBJ2-5; TRBD2 aligns across 11 bases. The ends lost 3 bases at V and 5 bases at J; junction bases unmatched: 2. CDR3 length equals 14 residues. From germline, CDR1 is LGHDT and CDR2 YNNKEL (reference sequence). CDR3 DNA sequence: TGTGCCAGCAGCCATCCTAGCGGGGGGGAGACCCAGTACTTC. Amino acids: CASSHPSGGETQYF.

Many counts were recorded for this clonotype. CDR3 DNA: TGTGCCATTGGCAGGGGTCTAGCGGGCCTTCAAGAGACCCAGTACTTC. This encodes CAIGRGLAGLQETQYF. V is TRBV10-3 and J is TRBJ2-5, with 8 bases that match TRBD2. Per the germline V gene, CDR1 is ENHRY and CDR2 is SYGVKD. J was trimmed by 2 bases and V by 9 bases; bases with no gene match: 14. CDR3 size: 16 residues.

This clonotype has ten or more counts. The chain's CDR3 is CSATRSDTLDNEQFF. In DNA form, the CDR3 reads TGCAGTGCCACCCGAAGCGATACCCTGGACAATGAGCAGTTCTTC. This sequence joins TRBV20-1 and TRBJ2-1; no definite D call. This CDR3 region has 15 residues. The germline V gene encodes CDR1 DFQATT and CDR2 SNEGSKA (reference sequence). V lost 6 bases and J lost 5, with 20 bases in between.

This clonotype was seen repeatedly, ten times or more. The chain joins TRBV29-1 to TRBJ2-2; D might be TRBD2 (5 bases). The CDR3 loop spans 13 amino acids. Germline-derived CDR1 and CDR2 are SQVTM and ANQGSEA. V was shortened by 4 bases and J by 7 bases, with 13 bases between the two germline ends. This CDR3 reads CSVVEGYDGELFF. The CDR3 DNA is TGCAGCGTTGTTGAGGGATACGACGGGGAGCTGTTTTTT.

This clonotype showed up many times. The gene calls are TRBV12-3 or TRBV12-4 and TRBJ2-7; no reliable D call. The V end lost 2 bases, the J end lost 0 bases, and 11 bases lay between the germline ends. The CDR3 covers 15 residues. The CDR3 here is CASSLSTVSSYEQYF. The CDR3 DNA reads as TGTGCCAGCAGTTTATCTACGGTAAGCTCCTACGAGCAGTACTTC.

This clonotype was detected a few times. One end of the junction varies from germline; a read error may be responsible. Written as DNA, the CDR3 is TGCAGTGCCAGAGAACGACTAGCGGGAGCCAATGAGCAGTTCTTC. The encoded protein is CSARERLAGANEQFF. V and J are TRBV20-1 and TRBJ2-1, with TRBD2 matching over 12 bases. The CDR3 totals 15 residues. The germline V gene has CDR1 DFQATT and CDR2 SNEGSKA (reference sequence).